This T cell receptor beta chain was sequenced for a study of T cell responses to AZD1222 COVID-19 vaccine. Turning to the study itself: Pooling of second doses given at about 4 or about 12 weeks was done.

With 5 bases clipped from V and 3 bases from J, the junction kept 5 bases outside the gene matches. The length of the CDR3 is 14 residues. Germline V gene data show CDR1 as SGHRS and CDR2 as YFSETQ. General study results and limits: CD4 TCRs associated with vaccination spanned spike, dominating at 160-218 and 743-854. Nearly half of spike-specific TCRs reportedly go after variant regions that carry no mutations. Just a handful of people given AZD1222 tested seropositive at baseline.

Data came from immunoSEQ multiplex PCR; TCRdb stores just in-frame clones and leaves some out. The table shows roughly 130,000 clones, with approximately 86% occurring only once. Regarding this clone: Antigen unknown.

The chain joins TRBV5-1 to TRBJ2-7; 10 nucleotides match TRBD2. The sequence was collected from an adult in good health. The material sequenced was peripheral blood, taken on day 0 of AZD1222 vaccination. In nucleotides, the CDR3 is TGCGCCAGCAGGCCAGCGGGGGGGAACTACGAGCAGTACTTC. Its translation: CASRPAGGNYEQYF.